This TCR beta chain appears in the sequencing data of a study of blood T cell repertoires in COVID-19. Original methodology: Estimated nucleated cell counts came from reference gene primer amplification. The repertoire was sequenced with immunoSEQ multiplex PCR; TCRdb's copy has only in-frame clones and lacks some. V and J calls and clone size follow that table, whereas D and trimming were derived from the DNA. This table holds 150,000 to 200,000 clones, around 76% found once. The CDR3 covers 14 residues. Germline assignment: CDR1 WNHNN and CDR2 SYGVQD (reference sequence). J was trimmed by 7 bases and V by 7 bases; bases with no gene match: 10.

The rearrangement uses TRBV10-1 and TRBJ2-5; TRBD1 agrees at 9 bases. The source material was PBMCs or T cells enriched from blood (not recorded which). This sequence originates from a woman in her forties or fifties with acute COVID-19. This chain's CDR3 is CASIDHRGQATQYF. CDR3 nucleotides: TGCGCCAGCATCGATCACAGGGGGCAGGCGACCCAGTACTTC.